This T cell receptor (beta chain) derives from a study of cytomegalovirus exposure and HLA in healthy donors. Both 60 Vbeta primers and 13 Jbeta primers went into the PCR. The repertoire was sequenced with immunoSEQ multiplex PCR; TCRdb's copy has only in-frame clones and lacks some. The table records approximately 120,000 clones, approximately 76% of them present only once. V lost 5 bases to trimming and J lost 6 bases, with 19 bases between them. Germline V gene lookup returns CDR1 SGHTA and CDR2 FQGNSA. The CDR3 extends over 15 amino acids. Overall study results and limits: There were fewer than 200 TCR beta chains listed as cytomegalovirus-associated.

Concerning this clone itself: Its antigen remains unknown.

Sequencing input: PBMCs. The receptor was isolated from a man aged 40-49 years in good health and CMV-seronegative. The chain links TRBV7-2 to TRBJ1-2, with D perhaps matching TRBD1 (6 bases). CDR3 protein: CASSSHRVLADGYTF. The DNA for the CDR3 is TGTGCCAGCAGCAGCCACAGGGTTCTGGCGGATGGCTACACCTTC.